This passage covers 10 T cell receptor beta chains from one sample sequenced in a study of blood T cell repertoires in COVID-19. TCRdb keeps only in-frame clones here, not all; method: immunoSEQ multiplex PCR. Of roughly 120,000 clones detected, 83% appear once; the ten largest clones hold approximately 2.1%. Material for sequencing was peripheral blood. The receptors were sampled from a man between 25 and 39 years old with acute or convalescent COVID-19.

This CDR3 is CASTKATGMDGYTF. The DNA for the CDR3 is TGCGCCAGCACCAAGGCGACAGGGATGGATGGCTACACCTTC. The chain recombines TRBV5-1 with TRBJ1-2; 7 bases align to TRBD1. J was trimmed by 6 bases and V by 6 bases; bases with no gene match: 11. There are 14 residues in the CDR3. Germline V gene lookup returns CDR1 SGHRS and CDR2 YFSETQ.

V is TRBV18 and J is TRBJ2-5, with 13 positions matching TRBD2. Losses at the gene ends were 0 bases for V and 4 bases for J; bases not matched to a gene: 8. CDR1 is KGHSH, CDR2 LQKENI, per germline. The CDR3 extends over 18 amino acids. The CDR3 sequence: CASSPPRTSGGPGETQYF. The CDR3 region has the DNA TGTGCCAGCTCACCACCCAGGACTAGCGGGGGCCCGGGAGAGACCCAGTACTTC. Full variable domain (missing parts from reference TRBV18 and TRBJ2-5): NAGVMQNPRHLVRRRGQEARLRCSPMKGHSHVYWYRQLPEEGLKFMVYLQKENIIDESGMPKERFSAEFPKEGPSILRIQQVVRGDSAAYFCASSPPRTSGGPGETQYFGPGTRLLVL.

The chain is built from TRBV2 and TRBJ2-2, with a possible D match to TRBD1 (7 bases). The CDR3 has 13 residues. With 6 bases removed from V and 7 bases from J, the gap between germline ends came to 12 bases. In germline, CDR1 is SNHLY, CDR2 FYNNEI. The CDR3 bases are TGTGCCAGCAGGGAGGGGGCGGTCGGGGAGCTGTTTTTT. Its protein is CASREGAVGELFF.

The chain links TRBV12-3 or TRBV12-4 to TRBJ2-7; 8 positions match TRBD1. J gave up 5 bases and V 5 bases, and 5 bases lay outside the gene matches. The CDR3 has 13 amino acids. CDR3 sequence reads: CASSPGGANEQYV. Written as DNA, the CDR3 is TGTGCCAGCAGTCCAGGGGGCGCGAACGAGCAGTACGTC.

The V call is TRBV10-2, the J call TRBJ2-7; 7 nucleotides align to TRBD2. The CDR3 has 12 residues. Germline V lookup: CDR1 WSHSY, CDR2 SAAADI. V shed 3 bases and J 7 bases; nucleotides not matched to a gene: 3. This chain's CDR3 is CASSDAGAEQYV. CDR3 in DNA: TGCGCCAGCAGTGATGCGGGAGCGGAGCAGTACGTC.

The chain uses TRBV30 and TRBJ2-2; D remains ambiguous. CDR3 length: 12 amino acids. The V gene lost 2 bases and the J gene lost 3 bases, with 4 bases spanning the gap. The germline CDR1 and CDR2 sequences are GTSNPN and SVGIG (reference sequence). The CDR3 protein is CAWSPDTGELFF. Written as DNA, the CDR3 is TGTGCCTGGAGTCCCGACACCGGGGAGCTGTTTTTT.

This clone showed up just once. The chain links TRBV19 to TRBJ1-2; D is unresolved. CDR1 and CDR2 from the germline V gene are LNHDA and SQIVND (reference sequence). The CDR3 is 13 residues long. Trimming stripped 3 bases from V and 6 bases from J, with 11 bases between. The CDR3, as DNA: TGTGCCAGTAGTATCTGGTCGGGTAATGGCTACACCTTC. Translation gives CASSIWSGNGYTF.

This clone was detected a few times. Other DNA sequences in the sample encode the same CDR3. The chain joins TRBV6-5 to TRBJ1-1; weak D call: TRBD1 (6 bases). This CDR3 spans 14 amino acids. Germline V gene lookup returns CDR1 MNHEY and CDR2 SVGAGI. V was pared by 2 bases and J by 1 base, with 8 bases between. CDR3 protein: CASSYDRKNTEAFF. The CDR3 DNA follows: TGTGCCAGCAGTTACGACAGGAAGAACACTGAAGCTTTCTTT.

The chain recombines TRBV3-1 (or the pseudogene TRBV3-2) with TRBJ1-4; D is uncertain. V lost 6 bases to trimming and J lost 0 bases, with 11 bases between them. The length of the CDR3 is 15 residues. Germline V gene data show CDR1 as LGHDT and CDR2 as YNNKEL (reference sequence). The CDR3 DNA is TGTGCCAGCAGTCCGCGATTTGCAACTAATGAAAAACTGTTTTTT. Translated, it gives CASSPRFATNEKLFF.

CDR3 sequence: CASSYGQGTYNEQFF. The CDR3 DNA reads as TGTGCCAGCAGTTACGGACAGGGGACCTACAATGAGCAGTTCTTC. This chain uses TRBV6-2 or TRBV6-3 with TRBJ2-1; 9 nucleotides line up with TRBD1. CDR1 is MNHEY, CDR2 SVGEGT, per germline. This CDR3 comprises 15 residues. V dropped 2 bases and J dropped 2; count of bases not matched to a gene: 1.